This T cell receptor (beta chain) was identified in a study of T cells in Graves' hyperthyroidism and ophthalmopathy. The study, taken as a whole, reports: Ophthalmopathy was separated from stable hyperthyroidism by a 13 V-J model.

There are 14 residues in the CDR3. The germline V gene has CDR1 ENHRY and CDR2 SYGVKD. Trimming took off 3 bases at V and 1 base at J, with 9 bases between the two ends. This clonotype was detected many times. Its antigen is not known. Researchers amplified the TCR beta CDR3 regions from RNA transcripts. Researchers ran a first-round RT-PCR on the TCR CDR3 using the HTBI primer set. TCRdb recomputed calls from the multiplex PCR reads with MiXCR, one row per CDR3 protein. The sample contains 650,000 to 800,000 distinct CDR3 sequences, about 45% of which appear only once. The source is an adult man with Graves' disease, either hyperthyroidism or ophthalmopathy (not recorded which). The chain uses TRBV10-3 and TRBJ1-1, with D unresolved. Source material: peripheral blood or thyroid tissue (not recorded which). The CDR3 protein is CAISEKGTNTEAFF. The CDR3 DNA follows: TGTGCCATCAGTGAAAAGGGAACGAACACTGAAGCTTTCTTT.